This TCR beta chain was observed in a study of OX40 agonist ivuxolimab in advanced cancers. Study summary: Dose-escalation patients were diagnosed with hepatocellular carcinoma, melanoma, renal cell cancer or head and neck cancer.

V lost 1 base and J 3 bases, leaving 9 bases between the germline ends. The germline V gene encodes CDR1 LNHNV and CDR2 YYDKDF (reference sequence). The CDR3 is 14 residues long. TCRdb's copy holds only in-frame clones and misses some; the assay was immunoSEQ multiplex PCR. The sample has about 36,000 clones; around 80% are singletons. Individuals having autoimmune disease history or systemic immunosuppression were not enrolled. The V call is TRBV15, the J call TRBJ1-2, with TRBD1 as a possible D gene (6 bases). The sequence was collected from an adult with an advanced solid tumor such as melanoma, head and neck, liver or kidney cancer. The starting material was CD4+ or CD8+ T cells sorted from blood, obtained in a trial of the OX40 agonist ivuxolimab. The CDR3 sequence: CATSRGPGDYGYTF. DNA of the CDR3: TGTGCCACCAGCAGAGGACCAGGGGACTATGGCTACACCTTC. The variable domain in full, completed from reference TRBV15 and TRBJ1-2, reads DAMVIQNPRYQVTQFGKPVTLSCSQTLNHNVMYWYQQKSSQAPKLLFHYYDKDFNNEADTPDNFQSRRPNTSFCFLDIRSPGLGDTAMYLCATSRGPGDYGYTFGSGTRLTVV.